The 7 T cell receptor beta chains given below trace back to one sample, sequenced in a study of cytomegalovirus exposure and HLA in healthy donors. With 60 Vbeta and 13 Jbeta primers, the PCR was carried out. Sequenced by immunoSEQ multiplex PCR; TCRdb stores in-frame clones only, minus some. The sample shows approximately 150,000 clones, around 73% of them seen only once. Material: PBMCs. The source of these receptors is a woman between 18 and 29 years old in good health and CMV-seronegative.

The chain employs TRBV4-3 and TRBJ2-7; 11 bases match TRBD2. Germline trimming cut 4 bases from V and 0 bases from J; bases unmatched to any gene: 8. The CDR3 covers 17 residues. The germline V gene encodes CDR1 LGHNA and CDR2 YSLEER. CDR3 bases: TGCGCCAGCAGCCCCGTGCTAGCGGGGGGCACCTCCTACGAGCAGTACTTC. Protein product: CASSPVLAGGTSYEQYF.

This clone showed up just a few times. J is TRBJ1-5 and V is TRBV6-1; 10 bases are shared with TRBD1. V trimming: 6 bases; J trimming: 7 bases; junction bases outside the gene matches: 6. Germline CDR1 reads MNHNS; CDR2 reads SASEGT. This CDR3 comprises 14 residues. CDR3 loop: CASRADRGHQPQHF. The CDR3 nucleotides are TGTGCCAGCAGAGCTGACAGGGGGCACCAGCCCCAGCATTTT.

This sequence joins TRBV15 and TRBJ2-1, with a weak D call TRBD2 (5 bases). The CDR3 extends over 16 amino acids. CDR1 is LNHNV and CDR2 is YYDKDF in the germline V gene (reference sequence). Trimming stripped 5 bases from V and 2 bases from J, with 16 bases between. Here the CDR3 DNA reads TGTGCCACCAGCCTCTTGGTCACTAGGCCCTACAATGAGCAGTTCTTC. Translating it yields CATSLLVTRPYNEQFF.

V gene TRBV28 combines with J gene TRBJ1-2, with no clear D. The V end lost 3 bases, the J end lost 5 bases, and 7 bases lay between the germline ends. The CDR3 is made up of 12 amino acids. Germline loops: CDR1 MDHEN, CDR2 SYDVKM. CDR3 protein: CASSFHGYGYTF. The CDR3 DNA follows: TGTGCCAGCAGTTTCCACGGGTATGGCTACACCTTC.

The chain links TRBV5-1 to TRBJ1-4, with 12 nucleotides matching TRBD1. V gave up 4 bases and J gave up 7 bases; unmatched junction bases: 8. CDR3 length: 16 amino acids. Germline loops: CDR1 SGHRS, CDR2 YFSETQ. The CDR3 region is CASSTGTGGIGEKLFF. The CDR3 bases are TGCGCCAGCAGCACCGGGACAGGGGGCATCGGTGAAAAACTGTTTTTT.

The sample holds one count of this clone. The V call is TRBV2, the J call TRBJ2-1; D gene ambiguous. Trimming pared 8 bases from V and 0 bases from J, leaving 8 bases between. CDR1 is SNHLY, CDR2 FYNNEI, per germline. The CDR3 covers 13 residues. CDR3 DNA: TGTGCCAGCTACCGGAGCTCCTACAATGAGCAGTTCTTC. As protein: CASYRSSYNEQFF.

The chain combines TRBV4-3 with TRBJ2-1; 8 nucleotides line up with TRBD1. This CDR3 comprises 15 residues. Looked up from germline, CDR1 is LGHNA and CDR2 is YSLEER. The V gene end was trimmed by 3 bases and the J gene end by 2 bases; junction bases not matched to a gene: 3. In nucleotides, the CDR3 is TGCGCCAGCAGCCAGACAGGGGTGCCCTACAATGAGCAGTTCTTC. Translating gives CASSQTGVPYNEQFF.